This T cell receptor (beta chain) was found in a study of radiation and T cells in renal cell carcinoma. Study-level results: No pretreatment tumor biopsies were available for baseline clonotypes.

Notes on this clone: Its antigen is not identified.

As to time point: baseline pretreatment blood. Treatment noted: 15 Gy SBRT to primary tumor, nephrectomy 4 weeks later. The CDR3 runs to 15 residues. Germline trimming cut 3 bases from V and 8 bases from J; bases unmatched to any gene: 8. Germline CDR1 reads SGHDN; CDR2 reads FVKESK. The method was immunoSEQ multiplex PCR; TCRdb's version includes in-frame clones alone and lacks a portion of them. The profile covers 150,000 or so clones, with approximately 90% appearing a single time and roughly 4.1% taken by the ten largest. Sequencing used blood, obtained from a patient whose treatment included radiotherapy and nephrectomy. This rearrangement joins TRBV14 to TRBJ1-2, with TRBD1 matching 11 bases. This clonotype was obtained from a woman in her seventies with renal cell carcinoma. Here the CDR3 reads CASSQRTGGRGGYTF. The CDR3 nucleotides read TGTGCCAGCAGCCAGAGGACAGGGGGCCGGGGAGGCTACACCTTC.